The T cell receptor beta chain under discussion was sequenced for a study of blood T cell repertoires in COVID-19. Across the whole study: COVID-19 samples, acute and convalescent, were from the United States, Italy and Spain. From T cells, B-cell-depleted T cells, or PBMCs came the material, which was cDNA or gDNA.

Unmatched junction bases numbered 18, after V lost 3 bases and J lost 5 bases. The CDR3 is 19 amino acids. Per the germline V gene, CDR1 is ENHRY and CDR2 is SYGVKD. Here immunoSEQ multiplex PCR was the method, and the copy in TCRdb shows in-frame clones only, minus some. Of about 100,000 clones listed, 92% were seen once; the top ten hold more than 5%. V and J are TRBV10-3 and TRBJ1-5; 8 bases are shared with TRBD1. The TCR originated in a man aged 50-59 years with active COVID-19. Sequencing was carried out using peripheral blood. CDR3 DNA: TGTGCCATCAGTGACCCCGACAGGTCCGGGACAGGAGAACATCAGCCCCAGCATTTT. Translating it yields CAISDPDRSGTGEHQPQHF.